This record concerns one TCR beta chain sequence. In germline, CDR1 is KGHSH, CDR2 LQKENI. The CDR3 contains 15 residues. Trimming cost V 6 bases and J 3 bases; bases outside gene matches: 5. The data originate from a study of T cell responses to AZD1222 COVID-19 vaccine. The assay was immunoSEQ multiplex PCR, and TCRdb's table has in-frame clones only and misses some. The table records about 100,000 clones, roughly nine tenths of them present only once. This TCR was sampled from an adult in good health. The chain carries TRBV18 and TRBJ2-1; 10 bases align to TRBD2. Sequencing was performed on peripheral blood, taken on day 0 of AZD1222 vaccination. The CDR3, as DNA: TGTGCCAGCTCCCTGACTAGCGGGCTCTACAATGAGCAGTTCTTC. Translation gives CASSLTSGLYNEQFF.